Below are 11 T cell receptor beta chains sequenced from a single sample in a study of T cells after posttransplantation cyclophosphamide. Clones were read by immunoSEQ multiplex PCR, and TCRdb kept only the in-frame ones, dropping some. Reported are 25,000 to 30,000 clones, none seen only once; the ten largest carry around 1.5%. The sequencing sample was made of PBMCs. The receptors were sampled from a man aged 45 to 65 in good health, CMV-negative, and a related stem cell transplant donor.

There are a few counts of this clone. The rearrangement joins TRBV28 to TRBJ2-1, with 8 bases matching TRBD1. V trimming: 6 bases; J trimming: 1 base; junction bases outside the gene matches: 14. This CDR3 contains 18 residues. CDR1 is MDHEN, CDR2 SYDVKM, per germline. The CDR3 loop reads CASSLYPPGGASYNEQFF. CDR3 sequence (DNA): TGTGCCAGCAGCCTGTACCCCCCAGGGGGCGCATCCTACAATGAGCAGTTCTTC.

This clone was detected ten times or more. The chain uses TRBV29-1 and TRBJ2-7; TRBD2 aligns across 9 bases. With 2 bases clipped from V and 5 bases from J, the junction kept 7 bases outside the gene matches. The CDR3 is 14 amino acids. Germline V gene data show CDR1 as SQVTM and CDR2 as ANQGSEA. The CDR3 bases are TGCAGCGTTGAATCAGCTAGCGGGACCGACGAGCAGTACTTC. Translating it yields CSVESASGTDEQYF.

This clone was recorded many times. The genes are TRBV7-2 and TRBJ1-1; D is unresolved. V was trimmed by 5 bases and J by 7 bases, leaving 20 bases between them. Looked up from germline, CDR1 is SGHTA and CDR2 is FQGNSA. The CDR3 spans 15 residues. The CDR3 coding sequence is TGTGCCAGCAGCCGACGCGACTCCGAAGGTAGTGAAGCTTTCTTT. It encodes CASSRRDSEGSEAFF. Supplemented by reference TRBV7-2 and TRBJ1-1, the full variable domain reads GAGVSQSPSNKVTEKGKDVELRCDPISGHTALYWYRQSLGQGLEFLIYFQGNSAPDKSGLPSDRFSAERTGGSVSTLTIQRTQQEDSAVYLCASSRRDSEGSEAFFGQGTRLTVV.

This clone showed up many times. The rearrangement uses TRBV19 and TRBJ2-7; the D gene is possibly TRBD2 (6 bases). CDR3 length: 13 residues. V shed 7 bases and J shed 3 bases, with 13 bases lying between them. Germline assignment: CDR1 LNHDA and CDR2 SQIVND (reference sequence). CDR3 DNA sequence: TGTGCCAGTACTCCGGGTAGCGGCTACGAGCAGTACTTC. Translated, it gives CASTPGSGYEQYF.

The sample holds many counts of this clone. This sequence joins TRBV7-8 and TRBJ1-4; D might be TRBD1 (5 bases). This CDR3 has 15 amino acids. In germline, CDR1 is SGHVS, CDR2 FQNEAQ. V was pared by 1 base and J by 2 bases, with 8 bases between. DNA of the CDR3: TGTGCCAGCAGCTTAGGGAGGGGTACTAATGAAAAACTGTTTTTT. Amino acids: CASSLGRGTNEKLFF.

This clone was observed many times. The rearrangement uses TRBV9 and TRBJ1-2; D uncertain. Germline CDR1 SGDLS, CDR2 YYNGEE. The CDR3 totals 15 residues. V shed 0 bases and J shed 5 bases, with 14 bases lying between them. In nucleotides, the CDR3 is TGTGCCAGCAGCGTAGAATCGGAGGTGGCGTATGGCTACACCTTC. This translates into CASSVESEVAYGYTF.

Ten or more counts support this clone. CDR3 sequence: CATSRLGTGVQNEKLFF. CDR3 coding DNA: TGTGCCACCAGCAGATTAGGGACAGGGGTTCAGAATGAAAAACTGTTTTTT. The V and J genes are TRBV15 and TRBJ1-4, with 10 bases that match TRBD1. Germline assignment: CDR1 LNHNV and CDR2 YYDKDF (reference sequence). With 2 bases clipped from V and 5 bases from J, the junction kept 8 bases outside the gene matches. The CDR3 sequence is 17 residues long.

This clone showed up many times. This chain joins TRBV2 and TRBJ2-4; 8 bases agree with TRBD2. The CDR3 length is 14 residues. Germline V CDR1 and CDR2: SNHLY, FYNNEI. Trimming at V came to 11 bases and at J to 0 bases, leaving 6 bases not matched to a gene. CDR3 in DNA: TGTGCCTCCCAGCGGGGGATAGCCAAAAACATTCAGTACTTC. It translates to CASQRGIAKNIQYF.

This clone was detected many times. V is TRBV5-1 and J is TRBJ1-5; TRBD1 aligns across 7 bases. Trimming took 2 bases from V and 4 from J; bases not matched to a gene: 6. Germline assignment: CDR1 SGHRS and CDR2 YFSETQ. The CDR3 consists of 15 residues. This chain's CDR3 is CASSLEGAENQPQHF. CDR3 sequence (DNA): TGCGCCAGCAGCTTAGAGGGGGCGGAAAATCAGCCCCAGCATTTT.

This clone was seen ten or more times. The genes are TRBV5-4 and TRBJ2-3, with TRBD2 identical over 7 bases. J lost 1 base, V lost 4 bases, and 9 bases had no gene match. The CDR3 spans 16 residues. Germline V CDR1 and CDR2: SGHNT, YYREEE (reference sequence). CDR3 DNA: TGTGCCAGCAGCCCTAGGCTGGGGAGGGGCACAGATACGCAGTATTTT. Protein: CASSPRLGRGTDTQYF.

This clone was counted ten times or more. The rearrangement uses TRBV11-2 and TRBJ2-3; 10 bases match TRBD1. Germline CDR1 and CDR2: SGHAT and FQNNGV. CDR3 length: 18 residues. The ends lost 3 bases at V and 2 bases at J; junction bases unmatched: 11. The CDR3 DNA reads as TGTGCCAGCAGCTTCGCCCCCTGGGACAGGGGTTCCACAGATACGCAGTATTTT. The encoded protein is CASSFAPWDRGSTDTQYF. The whole variable domain, remainder taken from reference TRBV11-2 and TRBJ2-3, is EAGVAQSPRYKIIEKRQSVAFWCNPISGHATLYWYQQILGQGPKLLIQFQNNGVVDDSQLPKDRFSAERLKGVDSTLKIQPAKLEDSAVYLCASSFAPWDRGSTDTQYFGPGTRLTVL.